This T cell receptor (beta chain) was observed in a study of T cell responses to AZD1222 COVID-19 vaccine. The assay was immunoSEQ multiplex PCR, and TCRdb's table has in-frame clones only and misses some. The table lists about 92,000 clones, roughly 90% of them singletons. With V trimmed by 6 bases and J by 6 bases, 11 bases remained unmatched. In germline, CDR1 is SEHNR, CDR2 FQNEAQ (reference sequence). The CDR3 is made up of 15 amino acids. V gene TRBV7-9 combines with J gene TRBJ1-3, with 7 bases fitting TRBD1. The receptor was derived from an adult in good health. The sample consisted of peripheral blood, taken on day 0 of AZD1222 vaccination. CDR3 sequence: CASSPRQGSVNTIYF. The CDR3 bases are TGTGCCAGCAGTCCACGACAGGGAAGCGTAAACACCATATATTTT.